These 2 T cell receptor beta chains came from one sample sequenced in a study of beta chain features in type 1 diabetes. The investigators reverse transcribed all of the isolated RNA, so they sequenced expressed TCRB transcripts. The protocol was immunoSEQ multiplex PCR, while the TCRdb copy is restricted to in-frame clones and leaves out a portion. The sample contains about 110,000 clones, almost 40% of which appear only once. Material: stem cell memory CD4+ T cells from blood. The receptors were sampled from a woman aged 18-29 years in good health.

This clone turned up a few times. This sequence joins TRBV7-9 and TRBJ2-7, with D perhaps matching TRBD2 (6 bases). The length of the CDR3 is 14 residues. Germline assignment: CDR1 SEHNR and CDR2 FQNEAQ (reference sequence). V was clipped by 5 bases and J by 2 bases, with 13 bases between them. CDR3 coding DNA: TGTGCCAGCAGCCCCCGGACTACAACCTACGAGCAGTACTTC. This codes for CASSPRTTTYEQYF.

The sample holds a few counts of this clone. The chain links TRBV5-1 to TRBJ2-3, with TRBD2 identical over 8 bases. Germline V gene data show CDR1 as SGHRS and CDR2 as YFSETQ. This CDR3 region has 15 residues. J gave up 7 bases and V 1 base, and 8 bases lay outside the gene matches. CDR3 sequence reads: CASSLIAGLQYTQYF. In DNA form, the CDR3 reads TGCGCCAGCAGCTTGATAGCGGGACTCCAGTATACGCAGTATTTT. Drawing the rest from reference TRBV5-1 and TRBJ2-3, the complete variable domain is KAGVTQTPRYLIKTRGQQVTLSCSPISGHRSVSWYQQTPGQGLQFLFEYFSETQRNKGNFPGRFSGRQFSNSRSEMNVSTLELGDSALYLCASSLIAGLQYTQYFGPGTRLTVL.